This T cell receptor (beta chain) was identified during a study of T cell changes during pregnancy in multiple sclerosis. The junction had 6 bases not matched to a gene; V was cut back by 7 bases and J by 5 bases. CDR1 SNHLY and CDR2 FYNNEI come from the germline V gene. CDR3 size: 15 residues. Assay used: immunoSEQ multiplex PCR; TCRdb lists only in-frame clones, some missing. Among about 24,000 clones listed, roughly 88% were seen once. The specimen comprised CD8+ T cells from peripheral blood mononuclear cells, sampled in the first trimester of pregnancy. The receptor comes from a female donor in good health, enrolled as a control in a pregnancy study. The chain joins TRBV2 to TRBJ2-2; TRBD2 aligns across 11 bases. CDR3 coding DNA: TGTGCCAGCATCCTAGCGGGGGGTAGGACCGGGGAGCTGTTTTTT. Protein sequence: CASILAGGRTGELFF.